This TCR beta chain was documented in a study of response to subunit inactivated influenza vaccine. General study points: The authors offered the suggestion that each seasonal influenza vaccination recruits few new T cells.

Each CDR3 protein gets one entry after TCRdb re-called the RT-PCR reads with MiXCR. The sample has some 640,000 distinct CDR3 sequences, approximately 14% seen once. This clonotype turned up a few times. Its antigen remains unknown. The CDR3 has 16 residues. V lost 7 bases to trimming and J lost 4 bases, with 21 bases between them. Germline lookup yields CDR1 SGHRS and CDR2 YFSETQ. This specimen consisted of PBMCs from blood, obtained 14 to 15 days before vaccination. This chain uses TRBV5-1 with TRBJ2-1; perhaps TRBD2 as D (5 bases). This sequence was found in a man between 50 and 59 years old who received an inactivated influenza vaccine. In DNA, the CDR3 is TGCGCCAGCGCACCCACCGGTACTAGACCGTACAATGAGCAGTTCTTC. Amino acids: CASAPTGTRPYNEQFF.